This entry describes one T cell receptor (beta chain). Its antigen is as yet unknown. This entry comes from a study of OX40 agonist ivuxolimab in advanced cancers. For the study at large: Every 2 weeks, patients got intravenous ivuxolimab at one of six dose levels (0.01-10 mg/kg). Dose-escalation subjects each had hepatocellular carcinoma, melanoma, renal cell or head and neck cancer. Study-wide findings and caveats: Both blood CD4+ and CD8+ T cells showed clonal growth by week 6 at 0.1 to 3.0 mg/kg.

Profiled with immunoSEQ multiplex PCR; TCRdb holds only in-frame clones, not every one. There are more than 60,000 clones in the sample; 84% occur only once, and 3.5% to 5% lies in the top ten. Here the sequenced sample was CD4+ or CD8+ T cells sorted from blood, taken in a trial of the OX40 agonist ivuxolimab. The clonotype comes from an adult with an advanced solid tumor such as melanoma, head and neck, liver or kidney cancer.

CDR3 nucleotide sequence: TGTGCCAGCAGTTCTAGCGGGGGGTTAATAAATGAGCAGTTCTTC. This gives the protein CASSSSGGLINEQFF. The chain couples TRBV6-1 to TRBJ2-1, with 11 bases lining up with TRBD2. The CDR3 sequence is 15 residues long. Looked up from germline, CDR1 is MNHNS and CDR2 is SASEGT. J lost 7 bases, V lost 5 bases, and 7 bases had no gene match.